Included here is one T cell receptor (beta chain) sequence, with context. Its antigen is not identified. The data stem from a study of cytomegalovirus exposure and HLA in healthy donors. About the research overall: Findings of an earlier analysis included 110 million or so unique TCR beta sequences from roughly 190 million T cells. Study findings and constraints: The sole available immune exposure information was CMV serostatus. Analysis performed later showed TCR beta chains linked to HLA being more clonally expanded than equally common others.

CDR1 and CDR2 (germline): SGHNT, YENEEA. There are 15 residues in the CDR3. The junction had 8 bases not matched to a gene; V was cut back by 6 bases and J by 9 bases. 13 Jbeta primers and 60 Vbeta primers were used for the PCR. Sequenced by immunoSEQ multiplex PCR; TCRdb stores in-frame clones only, minus some. The top ten hold roughly 1.9% of the sample, which has around 160,000 clones, 65% to 90% seen once. The specimen sequenced was PBMCs. The chain joins TRBV11-3 to TRBJ2-7; the match to TRBD2 covers 16 bases. This clonotype was sampled from a human donor in good health. The CDR3 DNA reads TGTGCCAGCAGTACCGGGACTAGCGGGGGGGTTCGGCAGTACTTC. This codes for CASSTGTSGGVRQYF.